These 4 T cell receptor beta chains originate from one sample sequenced in a study of shared clonotypes between healthy human individuals. Some clones are missing from TCRdb's copy, which holds only in-frame ones; the method was immunoSEQ multiplex PCR. This sample has 2.3 million or so clones, with approximately 93% found just once. Material for sequencing was naive CD4+ T cells from PBMCs. Subset given: CD45RA+ positively selected. The source is a man aged 18 to 35 in good health. Some clones in this sample may be carry-over from other donors' samples.

This rearrangement joins TRBV5-1 to TRBJ2-7; 8 bases line up with TRBD1. The CDR3 has 13 residues. J gave up 5 bases and V 4 bases, and 5 bases lay outside the gene matches. CDR1 is SGHRS, CDR2 YFSETQ, per germline. Written as DNA, the CDR3 is TGCGCCAGCAGCGACGGACAGGGTGACGAGCAGTACTTC. Protein product: CASSDGQGDEQYF.

The J gene is TRBJ2-1, the V gene TRBV19; 10 positions agree with TRBD2. The J segment lost 7 bases and the V segment lost 1 base, leaving 7 bases of the junction unmatched. CDR3 length equals 16 residues. CDR1 is LNHDA and CDR2 is SQIVND in the germline V gene (reference sequence). The CDR3 here is CASSIVSSGSRNEQFF. For the CDR3, the DNA is TGTGCCAGTAGTATAGTGTCTAGCGGGAGTCGGAATGAGCAGTTCTTC.

As to this clone: Other DNA sequences in this sample translate to the same CDR3. CDR3 sequence (DNA): TGTGCCAGCAGTTACGGGCAGGGAGGTGGCTACACCTTC. Translation: CASSYGQGGGYTF. The rearrangement uses TRBV6-6 and TRBJ1-2; tentatively, D is TRBD1 (5 bases). This CDR3 is built from 13 residues. V was clipped by 2 bases and J by 7 bases, with 11 bases between them. CDR1 and CDR2 from the germline V gene are MNHNY and SVGAGI (reference sequence).

This clone was detected once. CDR3 residues: CASSGGANEKLFF. CDR3 nucleotides: TGTGCCAGCTCAGGGGGGGCTAATGAAAAACTGTTTTTT. The V and J genes are TRBV9 and TRBJ1-4; 7 positions match TRBD1. V lost 7 bases and J lost 3; bases outside the gene matches: 3. The germline V gene has CDR1 SGDLS and CDR2 YYNGEE. The CDR3 spans 13 residues.